This entry lists 5 T cell receptor beta chains sequenced from one sample in a study of OX40 agonist ivuxolimab in advanced cancers. Here immunoSEQ multiplex PCR was the method, and the copy in TCRdb shows in-frame clones only, minus some. The sample lists about 35,000 clones, 79% occurring once. The sequencing used CD4+ or CD8+ T cells sorted from blood, collected in a trial of the OX40 agonist ivuxolimab. The source of these receptors is an adult with an advanced solid tumor such as melanoma, head and neck, liver or kidney cancer.

This rearrangement joins TRBV7-2 to TRBJ1-6; unclear D gene. Trimming cost V 3 bases and J 1 base, with 4 bases left between them. CDR1 and CDR2 (germline): SGHTA, FQGNSA. This CDR3 has 14 residues. The CDR3 here is CASSFFSYNSPLHF. Written as DNA, the CDR3 is TGTGCCAGCAGCTTTTTTTCCTATAATTCACCCCTCCACTTT. Looking up the rest from reference TRBV7-2 and TRBJ1-6 gives the full variable domain: GAGVSQSPSNKVTEKGKDVELRCDPISGHTALYWYRQSLGQGLEFLIYFQGNSAPDKSGLPSDRFSAERTGGSVSTLTIQRTQQEDSAVYLCASSFFSYNSPLHFGNGTRLTVT.

In its sample, this clone was seen a few times. The chain couples TRBV5-6 to TRBJ2-5, with a weak D call TRBD1 (6 bases). The V and J ends lost 1 base and 5 bases respectively, with 6 bases between them. CDR1 is SGHDT, CDR2 YYEEEE, per germline. CDR3 size: 12 residues. This CDR3 is CASSLRGETQYF. CDR3 nucleotide sequence: TGTGCCAGCAGCTTGAGGGGGGAGACCCAGTACTTC.

The chain joins TRBV6-5 to TRBJ2-3; unclear D gene. The CDR3 loop spans 14 amino acids. V lost 2 bases to trimming and J lost 0 bases, with 6 bases between them. The germline V gene encodes CDR1 MNHEY and CDR2 SVGAGI. In nucleotides, the CDR3 is TGTGCCAGCAGTTACGATCAGAGCACAGATACGCAGTATTTT. Its protein product is CASSYDQSTDTQYF.

This chain uses TRBV10-3 with TRBJ2-6; a weak D match, TRBD1 (6 bases). CDR3 length equals 15 residues. Looked up from germline, CDR1 is ENHRY and CDR2 is SYGVKD. The ends were cut back, 10 bases at V and 8 bases at J, with 21 bases in the middle. CDR3 in amino acids: CARPDRRQWTNVLTF. CDR3 bases: TGTGCCAGGCCCGACAGGCGTCAATGGACCAACGTCCTGACTTTC.

This chain uses TRBV30 with TRBJ2-7; 11 bases match TRBD2. The germline CDR1 and CDR2 sequences are GTSNPN and SVGIG (reference sequence). This CDR3 region has 15 residues. V dropped 3 bases and J dropped 9; count of bases not matched to a gene: 13. The CDR3 DNA reads TGTGCCTGGAGGGCACCGGGACTAGCGGTAGACGGGCAGTACTTC. This sequence encodes CAWRAPGLAVDGQYF.